Below are 27 T cell receptor beta chains sequenced from a single sample in a study of blood T cell repertoires in COVID-19. TCRdb's copy holds only in-frame clones and misses some; the assay was immunoSEQ multiplex PCR. The sample carries approximately 160,000 clones, around four fifths recorded once. Specimen: peripheral blood. All receptors derive from a woman in her sixties with acute or convalescent COVID-19.

V gene TRBV11-2 combines with J gene TRBJ1-6, with 7 bases aligning to TRBD1. The CDR3 consists of 14 residues. After removal of 2 bases from V and 7 bases from J, the junction contained 2 bases not matched to a gene. Germline CDR1 and CDR2: SGHAT and FQNNGV. CDR3 nucleotides: TGTGCCAGCAGCTTACAACAGGGGAATTCACCCCTCCACTTT. It specifies CASSLQQGNSPLHF.

This chain links TRBV7-2 with TRBJ1-2; D gene unclear. The CDR3 is 14 residues long. Germline V lookup: CDR1 SGHTA, CDR2 FQGNSA. Trimming left V 7 bases short and J 7 bases short, with 19 bases between. The CDR3, as DNA: TGTGCCAGCACCCTTCCGGGGTCCCTTCGTGGCTACACCTTC. Its protein is CASTLPGSLRGYTF.

This chain links TRBV25-1 with TRBJ1-4; D not resolved. Germline V CDR1 and CDR2: MGHDK, SYGVNS. The V gene lost 4 bases and the J gene lost 0 bases, with 9 bases spanning the gap. The CDR3 covers 15 residues. CDR3 nucleotide sequence: TGTGCCAGCAGTGTCCCAGGATCAACTAATGAAAAACTGTTTTTT. Protein: CASSVPGSTNEKLFF.

The V and J genes are TRBV27 and TRBJ2-5, with D possibly being TRBD2 (6 bases). The V gene's germline CDR1 is MNHEY and CDR2 SMNVEV (reference sequence). Trimming removed 2 bases from V and 5 bases from J, with 18 bases in between. This CDR3 region has 16 residues. The chain's CDR3 is CASSLRSFAGTETQYF. The CDR3 coding sequence is TGTGCCAGCAGTTTAAGGTCGTTTGCGGGGACGGAGACCCAGTACTTC.

About this clone itself: Distinct nucleotide sequences in the sample also encode this CDR3. The V call is TRBV7-2, the J call TRBJ1-1; no reliable D call. V lost 2 bases and J lost 2, with 6 bases in between. From germline, CDR1 is SGHTA and CDR2 FQGNSA. CDR3 length equals 13 residues. CDR3 nucleotide sequence: TGTGCCAGCAGCTTAAGCGGCAACACTGAAGCTTTCTTT. Translated: CASSLSGNTEAFF.

The chain couples TRBV19 to TRBJ1-6; 8 bases line up with TRBD1. Germline loops: CDR1 LNHDA, CDR2 SQIVND (reference sequence). This CDR3 spans 18 amino acids. The J segment lost 4 bases and the V segment lost 6 bases, leaving 14 bases of the junction unmatched. The CDR3 DNA is TGTGCCAGTAGCCGGGAAGTCCCGGGACAGGCGTATAATTCACCCCTCCACTTT. This sequence encodes CASSREVPGQAYNSPLHF.

This clone was seen a handful of times. The chain links TRBV5-1 to TRBJ1-1, with D perhaps matching TRBD1 (5 bases). Trimming removed 0 bases at V and 2 bases at J, with 14 bases between. The CDR3 has 16 amino acids. Germline V CDR1 and CDR2: SGHRS, YFSETQ. The CDR3 nucleotides read TGCGCCAGCAGCTTGGCCGGAACAGGCCCAAACACTGAAGCTTTCTTT. Translating it yields CASSLAGTGPNTEAFF.

The chain links TRBV5-1 to TRBJ2-5, with TRBD1 matching 9 bases. The CDR3 has 15 residues. From germline, CDR1 is SGHRS and CDR2 YFSETQ. V shed 4 bases, J shed 4 bases, and the junction held 8 bases outside the gene matches. The CDR3 DNA follows: TGCGCCAGCAGCCGAGGACAGGGGAAGGGAGAGACCCAGTACTTC. Protein product: CASSRGQGKGETQYF. Looking up the rest from reference TRBV5-1 and TRBJ2-5 gives the full variable domain: KAGVTQTPRYLIKTRGQQVTLSCSPISGHRSVSWYQQTPGQGLQFLFEYFSETQRNKGNFPGRFSGRQFSNSRSEMNVSTLELGDSALYLCASSRGQGKGETQYFGPGTRLLVL.

This clone was detected only once. Other DNA sequences in this sample translate to the same CDR3. V usage is TRBV3-1 (or the pseudogene TRBV3-2) and J usage is TRBJ1-1; D gene ambiguous. Germline-derived CDR1 and CDR2 are LGHDT and YNNKEL (reference sequence). Trimming took 1 base from V and 1 from J, leaving 7 bases between them. The CDR3 runs 14 residues. In DNA form, the CDR3 reads TGTGCCAGCAGCCAAGCTCGGGGGAACACTGAAGCTTTCTTT. Its protein product is CASSQARGNTEAFF.

The V and J genes are TRBV2 and TRBJ1-3; no definite D call. Per germline, CDR1 SNHLY and CDR2 FYNNEI. This CDR3 has 15 amino acids. V lost 4 bases and J lost 4, with 14 bases in between. The CDR3 DNA is TGTGCCAGCAGTGCAGAGGGATTGCCCGGAAACACCATATATTTT. Encoded protein: CASSAEGLPGNTIYF.

The V and J genes are TRBV29-1 and TRBJ2-7, with 8 nucleotides matching TRBD2. This CDR3 is 14 amino acids long. Germline values: CDR1 SQVTM, CDR2 ANQGSEA. V shed 5 bases and J 2 bases; nucleotides not matched to a gene: 8. The CDR3 region has the DNA TGCAGCGTTCGGTCCCCGGGGGGGGCCTACGAGCAGTACTTC. Its protein product is CSVRSPGGAYEQYF.

The J gene is TRBJ1-4, the V gene TRBV5-1; TRBD1 matches 12 bases. Germline CDR1 reads SGHRS; CDR2 reads YFSETQ. This CDR3 has 16 residues. V lost 4 bases and J lost 8; bases outside the gene matches: 9. The CDR3 is CASSQGTGGREEKLFF. The CDR3 coding sequence is TGCGCCAGCAGCCAAGGGACAGGGGGCAGGGAAGAAAAACTGTTTTTT.

This chain links TRBV5-5 with TRBJ1-3; no firm D call. The V gene lost 6 bases and the J gene lost 0 bases, with 19 bases spanning the gap. CDR3 length: 17 residues. Germline V gives CDR1 SGHKS, CDR2 YYEKEE (reference sequence). In DNA form, the CDR3 reads TGTGCCAGCATCAACTCGGCGGGCGCAAGCTCTGGAAACACCATATATTTT. Protein: CASINSAGASSGNTIYF. Combining the CDR3 with reference TRBV5-5 and TRBJ1-3 gives the whole variable domain DAGVTQSPTHLIKTRGQQVTLRCSPISGHKSVSWYQQVLGQGPQFIFQYYEKEERGRGNFPDRFSARQFPNYSSELNVNALLLGDSALYLCASINSAGASSGNTIYFGEGSWLTVV.

The V gene is TRBV28, the J gene TRBJ1-5; TRBD1 is a possible D gene (5 bases). CDR1 and CDR2 (germline): MDHEN, SYDVKM. The ends were cut back, 6 bases at V and 0 bases at J, with 12 bases in the middle. The CDR3 contains 15 residues. This CDR3 is CASSGIDSSNQPQHF. Written as DNA, the CDR3 is TGTGCCAGCAGCGGAATCGACAGTAGCAATCAGCCCCAGCATTTT.

This clone was detected once. The chain recombines TRBV3-1 (or the pseudogene TRBV3-2) with TRBJ1-2; a possible D gene is TRBD1 (5 bases). Between the trimmed V and J ends, which lost 6 bases and 5 bases, there was a span of 7 bases. The germline V gene has CDR1 LGHDT and CDR2 YNNKEL (reference sequence). The CDR3 has 11 amino acids. CDR3 region: CASSSGYGYTF. The CDR3, as DNA: TGTGCCAGCAGTTCAGGGTATGGCTACACCTTC.

In nucleotides, the CDR3 is TGTGCCAGCAGCTTAGGGGCAGGGATTGCGGGCAATCAGCCCCAGCATTTT. Protein sequence: CASSLGAGIAGNQPQHF. The chain couples TRBV7-8 to TRBJ1-5; D is perhaps TRBD1 (5 bases). Trimming cost V 1 base and J 2 bases, with 15 bases left between them. In germline, CDR1 is SGHVS, CDR2 FQNEAQ. This CDR3 is built from 17 residues.

The V gene is TRBV18, the J gene TRBJ1-6; TRBD1 matches 10 bases. Germline V gives CDR1 KGHSH, CDR2 LQKENI. This CDR3 region has 17 residues. The ends lost 0 bases at V and 7 bases at J; junction bases unmatched: 6. CDR3 sequence reads: CASSPPGQGTGNSPLHF. The CDR3 DNA follows: TGTGCCAGCTCACCACCGGGACAGGGGACGGGGAATTCACCCCTCCACTTT.

V usage is TRBV30 and J usage is TRBJ1-4, with D tentatively TRBD1 (6 bases). V gave up 2 bases and J gave up 8 bases, with 9 bases separating them. From germline, CDR1 is GTSNPN and CDR2 SVGIG (reference sequence). The CDR3 has 12 amino acids. The CDR3 DNA follows: TGTGCCTGGAGTCTGACAGGAGAAAAACTGTTTTTT. Translating gives CAWSLTGEKLFF.

This chain uses TRBV7-2 with TRBJ1-5; 7 bases align to TRBD1. Trimming cost V 2 bases and J 0 bases; bases outside gene matches: 4. The CDR3 contains 16 residues. Germline CDR1 is SGHTA and CDR2 is FQGNSA. CDR3 nucleotides: TGTGCCAGCAGCTTACGACAGGGCAGTAGCAATCAGCCCCAGCATTTT. Encoded protein: CASSLRQGSSNQPQHF.

The CDR3 nucleotides are TGTGCCAGCAGTCAACCGGGACAGGGAAGCTACGAGCAGTACTTC. Translated, it gives CASSQPGQGSYEQYF. V and J are TRBV6-5 and TRBJ2-7, with 9 positions matching TRBD1. V trimming: 5 bases; J trimming: 3 bases; junction bases outside the gene matches: 8. The CDR3 sequence is 15 residues long. From germline, CDR1 is MNHEY and CDR2 SVGAGI.

V is TRBV19 and J is TRBJ2-7, with 9 nucleotides matching TRBD2. CDR3 size: 14 residues. V dropped 2 bases and J dropped 2; count of bases not matched to a gene: 1. Germline-derived CDR1 and CDR2 are LNHDA and SQIVND (reference sequence). The CDR3 loop reads CASSILAGPYEQYF. As DNA, the CDR3 is TGTGCCAGTAGTATACTAGCGGGGCCCTACGAGCAGTACTTC.

The J gene is TRBJ2-1, the V gene TRBV14, with 7 nucleotides matching TRBD1. The CDR3 sequence is 15 residues long. Germline CDR1 reads SGHDN; CDR2 reads FVKESK. The V segment lost 1 base and the J segment 8 bases; nucleotides outside the gene matches: 8. The CDR3 DNA sequence: TGTGCCAGCAGCCAAGTAACAGGGGTTGAAGATGAGCAGTTCTTC. Protein product: CASSQVTGVEDEQFF.

This clone showed up just once. The chain's CDR3 is CASSEGGGRNRQPQHF. For the CDR3, the DNA is TGTGCCAGCAGTGAGGGAGGGGGGCGCAACCGACAGCCCCAGCATTTT. The chain has TRBV2 and TRBJ1-5; perhaps TRBD1 as D (6 bases). CDR1 SNHLY and CDR2 FYNNEI come from the germline V gene. The CDR3 totals 16 residues. Between the trimmed V and J ends, which lost 3 bases and 7 bases, there was a span of 19 bases.

As concerns this clone: A read error may produce the germline difference seen at one junction end. The chain has TRBV5-1 and TRBJ1-4; D call uncertain. Germline V lookup: CDR1 SGHRS, CDR2 YFSETQ. CDR3 length: 15 amino acids. CDR3 nucleotide sequence: TGCGCCAGCAGGCCCCGGACTTCAACGAATGAAAAACTGTTTTTT. Protein product: CASRPRTSTNEKLFF.

The chain recombines TRBV30 with TRBJ1-4; TRBD1 might be the D (5 bases). The CDR3 length is 12 residues. Deletions cut 5 bases from V and 8 bases from J, with 12 bases between. Germline V gene lookup returns CDR1 GTSNPN and CDR2 SVGIG (reference sequence). The CDR3 region has the DNA TGTGCCTGGGAAAATGGGGGGGAAAAACTGTTTTTT. Protein: CAWENGGEKLFF.

Comment on this clone: A much bigger clone sits one base away, suggesting this may be a read error. The genes are TRBV14 and TRBJ1-1; the D is unclear. The germline V gene has CDR1 SGHDN and CDR2 FVKESK. This CDR3 region has 13 residues. V lost 1 base and J lost 0, with 3 bases in between. The CDR3 nucleotides read TGTGCCAGCAGCCAAGTTATGAACACTGAAGCTTTCTTT. It specifies CASSQVMNTEAFF.

The rearrangement uses TRBV27 and TRBJ2-5; the D gene is possibly TRBD1 (6 bases). CDR1 and CDR2 from the germline V gene are MNHEY and SMNVEV (reference sequence). The CDR3 runs 17 residues. The V gene lost 0 bases and the J gene lost 2 bases, with 16 bases spanning the gap. CDR3 nucleotides: TGTGCCAGCAGTTTATCTACTTTCAGGGGCCGGCAAGAGACCCAGTACTTC. Amino acids: CASSLSTFRGRQETQYF.